This T cell receptor (beta chain) was captured by sequencing in a study of cytomegalovirus exposure and HLA in healthy donors. Whole-study findings and limits: A classifier reportedly called cytomegalovirus status with high sensitivity and specificity. In an earlier analysis, in about 530 donors, most V segments appeared productive either ~87% or ~30% of the time. Relative to equally common others, HLA-associated TCR beta chains showed greater clonal expansion in a later analysis. Analyses of presence/absence relied on an assumption of roughly uniform sequencing depth across donors.

On this clone: As yet, its antigen is unknown. The germline gene is not matched at one end of the junction; a read error may be the cause.

This CDR3 spans 14 amino acids. Germline V gene lookup returns CDR1 GTSNPN and CDR2 SVGIG (reference sequence). PCR was performed using 60 Vbeta and 13 Jbeta primers. The repertoire was sequenced with immunoSEQ multiplex PCR; TCRdb's copy has only in-frame clones and lacks some. Of roughly 120,000 clones in the sample, just under 70% were seen once. Sequencing was performed on PBMCs. The sequence was obtained from a woman aged 70-85 years in good health and CMV-seropositive. This chain joins TRBV30 and TRBJ2-7; the match to TRBD2 covers 7 bases. CDR3 amino acids: CARSPSGALDEQYF. The CDR3 coding sequence is TGTGCCCGGAGCCCTAGCGGTGCCCTGGACGAGCAGTACTTC.